These 26 T cell receptor beta chains originate from one sample sequenced in a study of CD8 T cells in Susac syndrome. The authors reverse transcribed 0.5 to 1 ug RNA with random hexamers. TCRdb recomputed calls from the immunoSEQ multiplex PCR reads with MiXCR, one row per CDR3 protein. The sample holds some 63,000 distinct CDR3 sequences, just under 95% seen once. Material: CD8+ T cells from PBMCs. The source is a human donor with multiple sclerosis.

This chain connects TRBV4-2 to TRBJ2-5, with D hard to call. Trimming stripped 0 bases from V and 5 bases from J, with 10 bases between. CDR3 length equals 14 residues. The V gene's germline CDR1 is LGHNA and CDR2 YNFKEQ. This CDR3 is CASSQEIDGETQYF. CDR3 DNA: TGTGCCAGCAGCCAAGAAATAGACGGGGAGACCCAGTACTTC.

The chain uses TRBV12-3 or TRBV12-4 and TRBJ2-7, with 11 bases fitting TRBD2. This CDR3 comprises 15 residues. V was clipped by 2 bases and J by 1 base; unmatched bases: 1. CDR3 in amino acids: CASSLLAGGSYEQYF. CDR3 nucleotides: TGTGCCAGCAGTTTACTAGCGGGAGGTTCCTACGAGCAGTACTTC.

V usage is TRBV27 and J usage is TRBJ2-1; no definite D call. V lost 3 bases and J lost 2, with 8 bases in between. The CDR3 runs to 14 residues. Germline CDR1 MNHEY, CDR2 SMNVEV (reference sequence). CDR3 residues: CASSFGGPYNEQFF. In DNA form, the CDR3 reads TGTGCCAGCAGTTTTGGCGGTCCCTACAATGAGCAGTTCTTC.

The chain uses TRBV4-1 and TRBJ2-7, with 9 positions matching TRBD2. CDR1 and CDR2 from the germline V gene are MGHRA and YSYEKL. V dropped 1 base and J dropped 4; count of bases not matched to a gene: 11. There are 17 residues in the CDR3. The CDR3 nucleotides are TGCGCCAGCAGCCAAGTGGGCGGGAGGGGGCCTAAGTACGAGCAGTACTTC. It translates to CASSQVGGRGPKYEQYF.

V gene TRBV28 combines with J gene TRBJ2-5, with D possibly being TRBD1 or TRBD2 (5 bases each). This CDR3 spans 15 amino acids. Germline V gene sequence: CDR1 MDHEN, CDR2 SYDVKM. V lost 0 bases, J lost 1 base, and 9 bases lay in between. CDR3 nucleotides: TGTGCCAGCAGTTTATGGGACGGGACCCAAGAGACCCAGTACTTC. Protein: CASSLWDGTQETQYF.

The rearrangement links TRBV30 to TRBJ2-1, with 12 bases that match TRBD2. The CDR3 has 13 amino acids. The V and J ends lost 6 bases and 10 bases, in that order; junction bases with no gene match: 7. CDR1 and CDR2 (germline): GTSNPN, SVGIG (reference sequence). CDR3 sequence reads: CACLLAGGTEQFF. DNA of the CDR3: TGTGCCTGTCTTCTAGCGGGGGGGACGGAGCAGTTCTTC.

The V call is TRBV7-2, the J call TRBJ2-1; D not resolved. The V end lost 5 bases, the J end lost 0 bases, and 11 bases lay between the germline ends. Germline V gene lookup returns CDR1 SGHTA and CDR2 FQGNSA. CDR3 length: 15 residues. The CDR3 DNA reads as TGTGCCAGCAGCCACAACCCGGGCTCCTACAATGAGCAGTTCTTC. Its protein is CASSHNPGSYNEQFF.

The DNA of the CDR3 is TGTGCCAGCAGCGTAGATGGCTCCTACAATGAGCAGTTCTTC. Translated, it gives CASSVDGSYNEQFF. The gene calls are TRBV9 and TRBJ2-1, with unresolved D. This CDR3 has 14 amino acids. From germline, CDR1 is SGDLS and CDR2 YYNGEE. V shed 0 bases and J shed 0 bases, with 4 bases lying between them.

The chain uses TRBV9 and TRBJ1-5, with D uncertain. Trimming shortened V by 0 bases and J by 7 bases, and 8 bases separated the two germline ends. The V gene's germline CDR1 is SGDLS and CDR2 YYNGEE. CDR3 length: 13 residues. Here the CDR3 reads CASSVVPGQPQHF. DNA of the CDR3: TGTGCCAGCAGCGTAGTCCCGGGGCAGCCCCAGCATTTT.

The V call is TRBV20-1, the J call TRBJ2-7, with 12 bases identical to TRBD2. CDR3 length: 14 residues. V dropped 4 bases and J dropped 2; count of bases not matched to a gene: 3. The germline CDR1 and CDR2 sequences are DFQATT and SNEGSKA (reference sequence). The CDR3 is CSATGLAGTYEQYF. The CDR3 DNA sequence: TGCAGTGCTACGGGACTAGCGGGTACCTACGAGCAGTACTTC.

This sequence joins TRBV9 and TRBJ2-7; 7 positions agree with TRBD2. The ends lost 3 bases at V and 3 bases at J; junction bases unmatched: 6. The CDR3 consists of 14 residues. Germline V lookup: CDR1 SGDLS, CDR2 YYNGEE. The DNA of the CDR3 is TGTGCCAGCAGCGAGCGGGACGGAGACTACGAGCAGTACTTC. Protein sequence: CASSERDGDYEQYF. Based on the CDR3 plus reference TRBV9 and TRBJ2-7, the full variable domain is DSGVTQTPKHLITATGQRVTLRCSPRSGDLSVYWYQQSLDQGLQFLIQYYNGEERAKGNILERFSAQQFPDLHSELNLSSLELGDSALYFCASSERDGDYEQYFGPGTRLTVT.

The gene calls are TRBV7-2 and TRBJ2-1, with 7 bases fitting TRBD2. J lost 3 bases, V lost 5 bases, and 13 bases had no gene match. There are 17 residues in the CDR3. Germline V gene lookup returns CDR1 SGHTA and CDR2 FQGNSA. The CDR3 sequence is CASSGAGRENYYNEQFF. The CDR3 coding sequence is TGTGCCAGCAGCGGGGCGGGGCGGGAGAATTACTACAATGAGCAGTTCTTC.

The chain carries TRBV27 and TRBJ2-1; the match to TRBD2 covers 7 bases. The CDR3 contains 15 residues. Germline CDR1 and CDR2: MNHEY and SMNVEV (reference sequence). V was clipped by 4 bases and J by 0 bases; unmatched bases: 3. The CDR3 coding sequence is TGTGCCAGCAGTTGGGGGGGTAGCTCCTACAATGAGCAGTTCTTC. Encoded protein: CASSWGGSSYNEQFF.

The chain employs TRBV29-1 and TRBJ1-1; the D gene is possibly TRBD1 (5 bases). V was shortened by 6 bases and J by 2 bases, with 13 bases between the two germline ends. This CDR3 region has 13 residues. CDR1 is SQVTM and CDR2 is ANQGSEA in the germline V gene. The chain's CDR3 is CSVGVPRNTEAFF. The DNA of the CDR3 is TGCAGCGTGGGGGTCCCCCGAAACACTGAAGCTTTCTTT.

This clonotype is a singleton in its sample. The chain uses TRBV13 and TRBJ1-1; the match to TRBD1 covers 7 bases. This CDR3 spans 12 amino acids. V dropped 8 bases and J dropped 8; count of bases not matched to a gene: 8. Looked up from germline, CDR1 is PRHDT and CDR2 is FYEKMQ (reference sequence). CDR3 sequence (DNA): TGTGCCAGCGGACAGGCGTCCCAAGAAGCTTTCTTT. Encoded protein: CASGQASQEAFF. The variable domain in full, with the rest retrieved from reference TRBV13 and TRBJ1-1, is AAGVIQSPRHLIKEKRETATLKCYPIPRHDTVYWYQQGPGQDPQFLISFYEKMQSDKGSIPDRFSAQQFSDYHSELNMSSLELGDSALYFCASGQASQEAFFGQGTRLTVV.

This clonotype was found once. The chain has TRBV4-1 and TRBJ2-7, with 10 bases fitting TRBD1. Germline trimming cut 1 base from V and 4 bases from J; bases unmatched to any gene: 4. Germline V gene lookup returns CDR1 MGHRA and CDR2 YSYEKL. CDR3 length equals 15 residues. CDR3 coding DNA: TGCGCCAGCAGCCAAGTAGGACAGGGGGTGTACGAGCAGTACTTC. Its translation: CASSQVGQGVYEQYF.

The V call is TRBV13, the J call TRBJ2-5; D unresolved. With 5 bases removed from V and 4 bases from J, the gap between germline ends came to 23 bases. Germline loops: CDR1 PRHDT, CDR2 FYEKMQ (reference sequence). The CDR3 covers 17 residues. The CDR3, as DNA: TGTGCCAGCAGCCAACGGACGGACGGTGTGACCAGAGAGACCCAGTACTTC. Translation: CASSQRTDGVTRETQYF.

V gene TRBV12-3 or TRBV12-4 combines with J gene TRBJ1-2, with D perhaps TRBD1 (6 bases). The CDR3 length is 13 residues. Between the trimmed V and J ends, which lost 5 bases and 8 bases, there was a span of 15 bases. CDR3: CASSIGGAQGYTF. CDR3 DNA: TGTGCCAGCAGTATCGGGGGGGCGCAGGGCTACACCTTC.

This clonotype came up a few times. This chain uses TRBV28 with TRBJ2-3; D gene unclear. The germline V gene has CDR1 MDHEN and CDR2 SYDVKM. The CDR3 consists of 11 residues. Trimming shortened V by 2 bases and J by 6 bases, and 3 bases separated the two germline ends. This chain's CDR3 is CASSLRDTQYF. CDR3 in DNA: TGTGCCAGCAGTTTACGGGATACGCAGTATTTT.

This rearrangement joins TRBV11-2 to TRBJ2-7; D is unclear. Per the germline V gene, CDR1 is SGHAT and CDR2 is FQNNGV. The V and J ends lost 5 bases and 5 bases respectively, with 10 bases between them. The CDR3 sequence is 12 residues long. Here the CDR3 DNA reads TGTGCCAGCAGCCCCAACGTGCACGAGCAGTACTTC. It encodes CASSPNVHEQYF.

This clonotype has only one observation. The CDR3 region is CASSGTSGGTQETQYF. The CDR3 coding sequence is TGTGCCAGCAGCGGGACTAGCGGGGGGACACAAGAGACCCAGTACTTC. The V call is TRBV7-8, the J call TRBJ2-5; TRBD2 matches 15 bases. Germline V gene sequence: CDR1 SGHVS, CDR2 FQNEAQ. The CDR3 is 16 residues long. V lost 5 bases and J lost 2; bases outside the gene matches: 3.

The chain combines TRBV2 with TRBJ1-1; tentative D call: TRBD1 (6 bases). V gave up 9 bases and J gave up 6 bases, with 17 bases separating them. This CDR3 spans 13 amino acids. Germline CDR1 SNHLY, CDR2 FYNNEI. CDR3 nucleotide sequence: TGTGCCAGAGGGATGGGAAGGGGGGCTGAAGCTTTCTTT. Its protein is CARGMGRGAEAFF.

This rearrangement joins TRBV7-9 to TRBJ2-5; D is unresolved. This CDR3 has 12 residues. Trimming removed 3 bases at V and 3 bases at J, with 5 bases between. Looked up from germline, CDR1 is SEHNR and CDR2 is FQNEAQ (reference sequence). In DNA, the CDR3 is TGTGCCAGCAGCTTCTGGGAAGAGACCCAGTACTTC. Amino acid sequence: CASSFWEETQYF. Full variable domain (missing parts from reference TRBV7-9 and TRBJ2-5): DTGVSQNPRHKITKRGQNVTFRCDPISEHNRLYWYRQTLGQGPEFLTYFQNEAQLEKSRLLSDRFSAERPKGSFSTLEIQRTEQGDSAMYLCASSFWEETQYFGPGTRLLVL.

The V call is TRBV6-5, the J call TRBJ1-1; D remains ambiguous. Trimming removed 2 bases at V and 0 bases at J, with 4 bases between. Germline V lookup: CDR1 MNHEY, CDR2 SVGAGI. This CDR3 has 13 residues. The CDR3 loop reads CASSYDLNTEAFF. CDR3 in DNA: TGTGCCAGCAGTTACGACCTGAACACTGAAGCTTTCTTT.

The V gene is TRBV12-3 or TRBV12-4, the J gene TRBJ1-2, with a possible D match to TRBD1 (6 bases). The V end lost 3 bases, the J end lost 2 bases, and 7 bases lay between the germline ends. This CDR3 contains 13 residues. CDR3 in DNA: TGTGCCAGCAGTTTCGGACAGAACTATGGCTACACCTTC. It codes for CASSFGQNYGYTF.

The V gene is TRBV6-4, the J gene TRBJ1-2; 7 nucleotides agree with TRBD1. The V gene's germline CDR1 is MRHNA and CDR2 SNTAGT. CDR3 length: 14 residues. Unmatched junction bases numbered 7, after V lost 3 bases and J lost 6 bases. The CDR3 DNA is TGTGCCAGCAGTGATGGGACAGAAGGAAATGGCTACACCTTC. Translation gives CASSDGTEGNGYTF.